The rows below give T cell receptor beta chains drawn from one sample of a study of control samples from healthy donors and cancer patients. Assay used: immunoSEQ multiplex PCR; TCRdb lists only in-frame clones, some missing. The profile covers roughly 120,000 clones, with 90% to 95% appearing a single time and about 7.2% taken by the ten largest. The sequencing sample was made of blood. The receptors originated from a woman aged 18-29 years in good health. Each CDR3 is given without its conserved first and last residue. Fields, in order: CDR3 length, J gene, V gene, D gene, CDR3 protein. D genes are given only for firm matches.

CDR3 length: 11
J gene: TRBJ2-7
V gene: TRBV7-2
D gene: NA
CDR3 protein: ASSLAASYEQY

CDR3 length: 12
J gene: TRBJ1-1
V gene: TRBV23-1
D gene: NA
CDR3 protein: ASSSLGGGSVAF

CDR3 length: 16
J gene: TRBJ2-4
V gene: TRBV5-1
D gene: TRBD2
CDR3 protein: ASSPLAGSPLAKNIQY

CDR3 length: 10
J gene: TRBJ1-1
V gene: TRBV12-3/TRBV12-4
D gene: NA
CDR3 protein: ASRIRDTEAF

CDR3 length: 13
J gene: TRBJ2-3
V gene: TRBV7-2
D gene: TRBD2
CDR3 protein: ASSLTSGSTDTQY

CDR3 length: 13
J gene: TRBJ2-5
V gene: TRBV9
D gene: TRBD2
CDR3 protein: ASSVAAGGQVTQY

CDR3 length: 12
J gene: TRBJ1-2
V gene: TRBV24-1
D gene: TRBD1
CDR3 protein: ATSDRGQGDGYT

CDR3 length: 10
J gene: TRBJ2-1
V gene: TRBV27
D gene: NA
CDR3 protein: ASSFRENEQF

CDR3 length: 12
J gene: TRBJ2-7
V gene: TRBV7-2
D gene: NA
CDR3 protein: ASSLGPAVYEQY

CDR3 length: 15
J gene: TRBJ2-7
V gene: TRBV27
D gene: TRBD1
CDR3 protein: ASSDETGTVRPYEQY

CDR3 length: 17
J gene: TRBJ2-3
V gene: TRBV9
D gene: NA
CDR3 protein: ASSGTATRLLGLTDTQY

CDR3 length: 10
J gene: TRBJ2-7
V gene: TRBV3-1/TRBV3-2
D gene: NA
CDR3 protein: ASSQGVGEQY

CDR3 length: 11
J gene: TRBJ2-2
V gene: TRBV29-1
D gene: NA
CDR3 protein: SVVGGNTGELF

CDR3 length: 9
J gene: TRBJ2-3
V gene: TRBV28
D gene: NA
CDR3 protein: ASSFADTQY

CDR3 length: 13
J gene: TRBJ2-2
V gene: TRBV6-4
D gene: NA
CDR3 protein: ASRSGAGDTGELF

CDR3 length: 13
J gene: TRBJ1-2
V gene: TRBV28
D gene: TRBD1
CDR3 protein: ASSSHRTGGDSYT

CDR3 length: 12
J gene: TRBJ1-1
V gene: TRBV7-3
D gene: NA
CDR3 protein: ASSLHGAHTEAF

CDR3 length: 14
J gene: TRBJ2-3
V gene: TRBV7-3
D gene: TRBD2
CDR3 protein: ASSLRGLAGGDTQY

CDR3 length: 12
J gene: TRBJ2-5
V gene: TRBV28
D gene: NA
CDR3 protein: ASSFPKGQETQY

CDR3 length: 10
J gene: TRBJ2-1
V gene: TRBV12-5
D gene: NA
CDR3 protein: ASGVTDNEQF

CDR3 length: 13
J gene: TRBJ2-2
V gene: TRBV7-3
D gene: NA
CDR3 protein: ASSPGPGWTGELF

CDR3 length: 13
J gene: TRBJ1-2
V gene: TRBV18
D gene: TRBD1
CDR3 protein: ASSPPLPDRAYYT

CDR3 length: 12
J gene: TRBJ2-7
V gene: TRBV27
D gene: NA
CDR3 protein: ASSLSYSSYEQY

CDR3 length: 14
J gene: TRBJ2-1
V gene: TRBV7-8
D gene: NA
CDR3 protein: ASSLVKGGRYNEQF

CDR3 length: 16
J gene: TRBJ2-6
V gene: TRBV13
D gene: NA
CDR3 protein: ASSLRPYEGSGANVLT

CDR3 length: 11
J gene: TRBJ1-2
V gene: TRBV19
D gene: NA
CDR3 protein: ASSFRANYGYT

CDR3 length: 14
J gene: TRBJ2-5
V gene: TRBV11-2
D gene: TRBD2
CDR3 protein: ASSLNRLAGRETQY

CDR3 length: 10
J gene: TRBJ1-2
V gene: TRBV28
D gene: NA
CDR3 protein: ASRGGNYGYT

CDR3 length: 10
J gene: TRBJ2-7
V gene: TRBV29-1
D gene: NA
CDR3 protein: SVEFGAYEQY